These 7 T cell receptor beta chains originate from one sample sequenced in a study of CD8+ T cells in alopecia areata. As the sequencing template, cDNA was produced by extracting RNA and reverse transcribing it. Repertoires were generated with immunoSEQ multiplex PCR, while TCRdb's copy carries only in-frame clones and drops some. The table has approximately 150,000 clones, around 51% seen once. Specimen: CD4+ T cells sorted from blood, collected at week 0. These receptors were obtained from a human donor with alopecia areata.

The genes are TRBV12-5 and TRBJ2-5; D might be TRBD2 (5 bases). CDR3 length: 16 amino acids. Trimming removed 2 bases from V and 5 bases from J, with 18 bases in between. Germline lookup yields CDR1 LGHNT and CDR2 FRNRAP. This CDR3 is CASGLSLPGVRETQYF. The DNA of the CDR3 is TGTGCTAGTGGTTTGTCCCTCCCCGGGGTAAGGGAGACCCAGTACTTC.

This clone was counted a few times. This chain joins TRBV29-1 and TRBJ1-2; D not certain. Germline V lookup: CDR1 SQVTM, CDR2 ANQGSEA. Trimming removed 4 bases from V and 3 bases from J, with 9 bases in between. This CDR3 contains 12 residues. The CDR3 region is CSVGGGYYGYTF. As DNA, the CDR3 is TGCAGCGTTGGGGGAGGATACTATGGCTACACCTTC.

The chain has TRBV30 and TRBJ1-1; maybe TRBD1 (6 bases). The CDR3 has 14 residues. The ends were cut back, 0 bases at V and 5 bases at J, with 13 bases in the middle. CDR1 is GTSNPN and CDR2 is SVGIG in the germline V gene (reference sequence). The CDR3 DNA is TGTGCCTGGAGTGTAATGGGCAGGGGAACTGAAGCTTTCTTT. This codes for CAWSVMGRGTEAFF.

This clone was recorded once. The CDR3 ends on some other residue instead of the conserved phenylalanine or tryptophan, so this is likely a read error. It is unclear where the CDR3 begins or ends on the DNA, so no DNA is shown, and the CDR3 is as TCRdb lists it. The rearrangement uses TRBV1 and TRBJ2-3; TRBD1 reflects the table's D call only, with no check against the DNA. TRBV1 is labeled a pseudogene. The CDR3 region is 10 residues in length, termini included. CDR3 residues: CTSSQAPQLS.

The rearrangement uses TRBV29-1 and TRBJ2-2; D not resolved. V lost 2 bases and J lost 4, with 8 bases in between. The CDR3 consists of 13 residues. Germline CDR1 is SQVTM and CDR2 is ANQGSEA. The CDR3 region has the DNA TGCAGCGTTGAACCAACGGTCACCGGGGAGCTGTTTTTT. It is translated as CSVEPTVTGELFF.

This clone has more than one count but fewer than ten. The V call is TRBV30, the J call TRBJ1-2; D ambiguous. The V and J ends lost 1 base and 11 bases respectively, with 8 bases between them. In germline, CDR1 is GTSNPN, CDR2 SVGIG (reference sequence). This CDR3 contains 10 residues. The CDR3 reads CAWSGIVYTF. In DNA, the CDR3 is TGTGCCTGGAGTGGTATAGTATACACCTTC.

The chain couples TRBV6-1 to TRBJ1-2; D gene unclear. V lost 3 bases and J lost 4, with 6 bases in between. The CDR3 extends over 12 amino acids. Germline loops: CDR1 MNHNS, CDR2 SASEGT. The CDR3 DNA is TGTGCCAGCAGTGATCCGACCTATGGCTACACCTTC. Translating it yields CASSDPTYGYTF.